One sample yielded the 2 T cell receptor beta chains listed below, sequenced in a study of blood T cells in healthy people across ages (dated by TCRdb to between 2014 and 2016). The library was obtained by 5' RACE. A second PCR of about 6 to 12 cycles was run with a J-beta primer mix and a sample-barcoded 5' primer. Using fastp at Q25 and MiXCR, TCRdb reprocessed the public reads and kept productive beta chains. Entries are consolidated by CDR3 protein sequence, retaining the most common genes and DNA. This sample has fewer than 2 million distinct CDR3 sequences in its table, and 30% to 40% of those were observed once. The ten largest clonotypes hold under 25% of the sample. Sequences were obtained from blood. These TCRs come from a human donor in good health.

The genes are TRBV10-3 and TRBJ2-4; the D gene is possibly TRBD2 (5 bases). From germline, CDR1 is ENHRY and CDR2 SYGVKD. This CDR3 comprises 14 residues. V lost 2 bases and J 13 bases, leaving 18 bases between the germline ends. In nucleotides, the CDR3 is TGTGCCATCAGTGAGGCCCGGGATGCGGATGAGCAGTACTTC. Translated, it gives CAISEARDADEQYF.

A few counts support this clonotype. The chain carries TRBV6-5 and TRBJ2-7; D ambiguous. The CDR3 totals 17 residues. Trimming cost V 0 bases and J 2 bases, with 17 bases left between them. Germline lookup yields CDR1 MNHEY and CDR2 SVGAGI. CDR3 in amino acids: CASSYSSPGLGAYEQYF. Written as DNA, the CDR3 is TGTGCCAGCAGTTACTCTTCCCCGGGTCTCGGCGCCTACGAGCAGTACTTC.